This TCR beta chain was captured in a study of cytomegalovirus exposure and HLA in healthy donors. Overall study results and limits: CMV serostatus was the sole immune exposure data available.

This clone was counted only a few times. Its matching antigen is unknown. Primers for the PCR totalled 60 Vbeta and 13 Jbeta. The table came from immunoSEQ multiplex PCR; TCRdb's copy has only in-frame clones and leaves some out. This table has 140,000 to 150,000 clones, around a tenth appearing once. Participants comprised healthy donors of bone marrow. V was shortened by 0 bases and J by 1 base, with 7 bases between the two germline ends. Germline loops: CDR1 LNHNV, CDR2 YYDKDF (reference sequence). CDR3 length: 15 residues. Sample: PBMCs. The TCR originated in a male donor in good health and CMV-seronegative. The chain links TRBV15 to TRBJ1-3, with TRBD1 as a possible D gene (5 bases). The CDR3 spells CATSRDAGSGNTIYF. CDR3 in DNA: TGTGCCACCAGCAGAGATGCAGGGTCTGGAAACACCATATATTTT.